What follows are 30 T cell receptor beta chains derived from one specimen sequenced in a study of blood T cell repertoires in COVID-19 (TCRdb year 2020). Receptors were amplified or captured by the immunoSEQ multiplex PCR assay. Imported from immuneACCESS, the table was reduced by TCRdb to in-frame sequences with V and J called. These copies leave out some clones; in studies compared against another copy, an unresolved V gene accounts for under half, and the cause of the remainder is not known. The sample contains a few hundred thousand clones, more than 80% of them found a single time. The ten largest account for about 1.1% of the sample. Sequenced: PBMCs or T cells enriched from blood (not recorded which). These receptors all stem from a man aged 30-40 years who had recovered from COVID-19.

The V call is TRBV9, the J call TRBJ2-1; the match to TRBD2 covers 9 bases. CDR1 and CDR2 (germline): SGDLS, YYNGEE. The CDR3 loop spans 15 amino acids. Trimming removed 0 bases from V and 7 bases from J; junction bases left unmatched: 5. The CDR3 spells CASSVGLAGNNEQFF. CDR3 DNA sequence: TGTGCCAGCAGCGTAGGGCTAGCGGGAAATAATGAGCAGTTCTTC.

The gene calls are TRBV6-2 or TRBV6-3 and TRBJ2-7, with D tentatively TRBD1 (6 bases). The length of the CDR3 is 13 residues. The germline V gene encodes CDR1 MNHEY and CDR2 SVGEGT. V lost 6 bases and J 7 bases, leaving 16 bases between the germline ends. The CDR3 protein is CASSPDSFYEQYF. The CDR3 DNA follows: TGTGCCAGCAGCCCGGACAGTTTTTATGAGCAGTACTTC.

The chain is built from TRBV28 and TRBJ1-4; D gene uncertain. The germline CDR1 and CDR2 sequences are MDHEN and SYDVKM. The CDR3 has 15 residues. V was trimmed by 7 bases and J by 8 bases, leaving 20 bases between them. The CDR3 sequence: CASIREPRLSEKLFF. CDR3 sequence (DNA): TGTGCCAGCATCCGGGAGCCGCGGTTGTCAGAAAAACTGTTTTTT.

The V gene is TRBV7-2, the J gene TRBJ1-1; TRBD1 might be the D (5 bases). The V gene's germline CDR1 is SGHTA and CDR2 FQGNSA. V was shortened by 5 bases and J by 1 base, with 11 bases between the two germline ends. The CDR3 sequence is 14 residues long. The DNA of the CDR3 is TGTGCCAGCAGCATTTGGGGCGAGAACACTGAAGCTTTCTTT. Protein sequence: CASSIWGENTEAFF.

The V gene is TRBV28, the J gene TRBJ1-1; 10 positions match TRBD1. This CDR3 has 15 residues. Germline V gene lookup returns CDR1 MDHEN and CDR2 SYDVKM. Trimming cost V 8 bases and J 0 bases; bases outside gene matches: 6. The DNA of the CDR3 is TGTGCCAGCGCCGGGACAGGGGCGATGAACACTGAAGCTTTCTTT. Amino acid sequence: CASAGTGAMNTEAFF.

The rearrangement links TRBV10-1 to TRBJ1-5, with TRBD1 as a possible D gene (5 bases). The V end was cut by 0 bases, the J end by 5 bases, with 5 bases between. This CDR3 comprises 13 residues. The germline CDR1 and CDR2 sequences are WNHNN and SYGVQD (reference sequence). The CDR3 here is CASSESTDQPQHF. The CDR3, as DNA: TGCGCCAGCAGTGAGTCGACAGATCAGCCCCAGCATTTT.

The chain has TRBV5-1 and TRBJ2-2, with 12 bases fitting TRBD2. This CDR3 contains 18 residues. V shed 4 bases, J shed 4 bases, and the junction held 11 bases outside the gene matches. Germline assignment: CDR1 SGHRS and CDR2 YFSETQ. The DNA for the CDR3 is TGCGCCAGCAGCGTATCGACTAGCGGGAGTTTTCGCACCGGGGAGCTGTTTTTT. This codes for CASSVSTSGSFRTGELFF.

CDR3 DNA sequence: TGCGCCAGCCAAGGGGCGAACACCGGGGAGCTGTTTTTT. Translated: CASQGANTGELFF. The genes are TRBV10-1 and TRBJ2-2, with a weak D call TRBD1 (5 bases). V gave up 8 bases and J gave up 0 bases, with 7 bases separating them. The CDR3 runs 13 residues. CDR1 and CDR2 from the germline V gene are WNHNN and SYGVQD (reference sequence).

The chain links TRBV25-1 to TRBJ1-4, with a possible D match to TRBD1 (5 bases). The CDR3 contains 15 residues. Trimming took 8 bases from V and 0 from J, leaving 13 bases between them. Germline V lookup: CDR1 MGHDK, CDR2 SYGVNS. The CDR3 DNA is TGTGCCAGCTCCCAGGGCGTGGCAACTAATGAAAAACTGTTTTTT. Translation gives CASSQGVATNEKLFF.

The chain employs TRBV2 and TRBJ1-5; D not certain. V was shortened by 3 bases and J by 7 bases, with 13 bases between the two germline ends. Per the germline V gene, CDR1 is SNHLY and CDR2 is FYNNEI. This CDR3 region has 14 residues. The CDR3 region is CASSDSVLGQPQHF. The CDR3 nucleotides read TGTGCCAGCAGTGATTCCGTCCTCGGGCAGCCCCAGCATTTT.

Here the CDR3 reads CASSPTHRGSGYTF. The CDR3 DNA follows: TGTGCCAGTAGCCCGACCCACAGGGGTTCTGGCTACACCTTC. The chain has TRBV19 and TRBJ1-2; 7 bases match TRBD1. The CDR3 extends over 14 amino acids. From germline, CDR1 is LNHDA and CDR2 SQIVND (reference sequence). Trimming at V came to 6 bases and at J to 7 bases, leaving 11 bases not matched to a gene.

The V and J genes are TRBV10-1 and TRBJ2-7; the D gene could be TRBD1 or TRBD2 (5 bases each). Germline V gene data show CDR1 as WNHNN and CDR2 as SYGVQD (reference sequence). The CDR3 loop spans 16 amino acids. Trimming shortened V by 11 bases and J by 3 bases, and 26 bases separated the two germline ends. Here the CDR3 reads CAPSGLRVGTGYEQYF. CDR3 nucleotide sequence: TGCGCCCCCAGTGGACTCCGGGTAGGAACAGGCTACGAGCAGTACTTC.

The chain couples TRBV5-1 to TRBJ2-3, with 9 bases aligning to TRBD1. With V trimmed by 3 bases and J by 0 bases, 5 bases remained unmatched. The CDR3 runs to 16 residues. Germline CDR1 and CDR2: SGHRS and YFSETQ. CDR3 region: CASSSGTGSSTDTQYF. CDR3 nucleotide sequence: TGCGCCAGCAGCTCGGGGACAGGGTCTAGCACAGATACGCAGTATTTT.

The chain uses TRBV3-1 (or the pseudogene TRBV3-2) and TRBJ2-2; 7 bases agree with TRBD2. Unmatched junction bases numbered 14, after V lost 1 base and J lost 3 bases. CDR3 length: 19 amino acids. Germline CDR1 and CDR2: LGHDT and YNNKEL (reference sequence). CDR3 protein: CASSQVVEVGRRDTGELFF. CDR3 coding DNA: TGTGCCAGCAGCCAAGTAGTGGAAGTCGGGAGGAGGGACACCGGGGAGCTGTTTTTT.

On this clone: Different DNA sequences within this sample yield the same CDR3. V usage is TRBV24-1 and J usage is TRBJ2-3; D uncertain. This CDR3 spans 13 amino acids. Germline-derived CDR1 and CDR2 are KGHDR and SFDVKD. With 4 bases removed from V and 3 bases from J, the gap between germline ends came to 7 bases. The CDR3 sequence: CATSDPGTDTQYF. CDR3 coding DNA: TGTGCCACCAGTGACCCAGGTACAGATACGCAGTATTTT.

About this clone itself: Other DNA sequences of this sample code for an identical CDR3. The CDR3 reads CASSRSGQPQHF. The CDR3 DNA reads as TGTGCCAGCTCACGGAGTGGTCAGCCCCAGCATTTT. J is TRBJ1-5 and V is TRBV18; D is undetermined. Germline values: CDR1 KGHSH, CDR2 LQKENI. This CDR3 has 12 residues. The V and J ends lost 4 bases and 6 bases respectively, with 7 bases between them. The full variable domain, its missing parts supplied by reference TRBV18 and TRBJ1-5, is NAGVMQNPRHLVRRRGQEARLRCSPMKGHSHVYWYRQLPEEGLKFMVYLQKENIIDESGMPKERFSAEFPKEGPSILRIQQVVRGDSAAYFCASSRSGQPQHFGDGTRLSIL.

This sequence joins TRBV6-5 and TRBJ1-2; D unresolved. Between the trimmed V and J ends, which lost 6 bases and 2 bases, there was a span of 10 bases. The germline CDR1 and CDR2 sequences are MNHEY and SVGAGI. This CDR3 comprises 13 residues. This CDR3 reads CASRSQENYGYTF. The CDR3, as DNA: TGTGCCAGCAGAAGCCAAGAAAACTATGGCTACACCTTC.

With regard to this clone: Other DNA sequences in the sample encode the same CDR3. This chain connects TRBV18 to TRBJ1-1; unclear D gene. V dropped 3 bases and J dropped 1 base, with 6 bases sitting between them. This CDR3 is 13 amino acids long. Germline CDR1 reads KGHSH; CDR2 reads LQKENI. The CDR3 bases are TGTGCCAGCTCACCTGCGGGGAACACTGAAGCTTTCTTT. It translates to CASSPAGNTEAFF. Together with reference TRBV18 and TRBJ1-1, the CDR3 gives the full variable domain: NAGVMQNPRHLVRRRGQEARLRCSPMKGHSHVYWYRQLPEEGLKFMVYLQKENIIDESGMPKERFSAEFPKEGPSILRIQQVVRGDSAAYFCASSPAGNTEAFFGQGTRLTVV.

V usage is TRBV7-8 and J usage is TRBJ1-4; D uncertain. CDR3 length: 15 amino acids. The V gene's germline CDR1 is SGHVS and CDR2 FQNEAQ. The germline V and J ends were trimmed by 0 bases and 5 bases, with 10 bases remaining between them. The CDR3 DNA reads TGTGCCAGCAGCTTAGCCCAAGGAGGGAATGAAAAACTGTTTTTT. Its translation is CASSLAQGGNEKLFF.

This rearrangement joins TRBV19 to TRBJ2-7, with TRBD2 identical over 9 bases. This CDR3 region has 13 residues. The junction had 0 bases not matched to a gene; V was cut back by 3 bases and J by 3 bases. Germline CDR1 reads LNHDA; CDR2 reads SQIVND (reference sequence). CDR3 sequence (DNA): TGTGCCAGTAGTATGCGGGAGGGCTACGAGCAGTACTTC. Its protein product is CASSMREGYEQYF.

The V call is TRBV9, the J call TRBJ2-2, with D possibly matching TRBD2 (6 bases). The V end was cut by 0 bases, the J end by 2 bases, with 11 bases between. This CDR3 comprises 16 residues. In germline, CDR1 is SGDLS, CDR2 YYNGEE. This CDR3 reads CASSVVSGSNTGELFF. CDR3 nucleotides: TGTGCCAGCAGCGTAGTGTCCGGGAGTAACACCGGGGAGCTGTTTTTT. Filled out from reference TRBV9 and TRBJ2-2, the complete variable domain reads DSGVTQTPKHLITATGQRVTLRCSPRSGDLSVYWYQQSLDQGLQFLIQYYNGEERAKGNILERFSAQQFPDLHSELNLSSLELGDSALYFCASSVVSGSNTGELFFGEGSRLTVL.

On this clone: Mismatch with germline at one junction end may stem from a read error. The V call is TRBV5-6, the J call TRBJ2-5, with 8 bases matching TRBD1. The CDR3 has 12 amino acids. Germline CDR1 is SGHDT and CDR2 is YYEEEE. This CDR3 reads CASSLAPGQANF. The DNA for the CDR3 is TGTGCCAGCAGCTTGGCCCCGGGACAGGCGAACTTC.

The J gene is TRBJ2-1, the V gene TRBV5-8, with 9 positions matching TRBD2. In germline, CDR1 is SGHTS, CDR2 YDEGEE. The V gene end was trimmed by 3 bases and the J gene end by 7 bases; junction bases not matched to a gene: 14. The CDR3 length is 17 residues. CDR3 nucleotides: TGTGCCAGCAGCTGGAGTAGCGGGAGTTACGGGGGGAATGAGCAGTTCTTC. Translated, it gives CASSWSSGSYGGNEQFF. Full variable domain (rest looked up from reference TRBV5-8 and TRBJ2-1): EAGVTQSPTHLIKTRGQQATLRCSPISGHTSVYWYQQALGLGLQFLLWYDEGEERNRGNFPPRFSGRQFPNYSSELNVNALELEDSALYLCASSWSSGSYGGNEQFFGPGTRLTVL.

V is TRBV7-2 and J is TRBJ1-1; D call uncertain. In germline, CDR1 is SGHTA, CDR2 FQGNSA. Deletions cut 2 bases from V and 10 bases from J, with 11 bases between. CDR3 size: 12 residues. CDR3 in amino acids: CASSLFQSPAFF. DNA for the CDR3: TGTGCCAGCAGCTTATTCCAGTCTCCAGCTTTCTTT.

This clone was seen a few times. This chain uses TRBV5-1 with TRBJ2-2; no clear D. The V end was cut by 0 bases, the J end by 6 bases, with 9 bases between. Germline loops: CDR1 SGHRS, CDR2 YFSETQ. This CDR3 has 14 residues. The CDR3 coding sequence is TGCGCCAGCAGCTTGGGAGAGGCGGCCGGGGAGCTGTTTTTT. Its translation is CASSLGEAAGELFF.

The chain is built from TRBV13 and TRBJ2-7; weak D call: TRBD2 (6 bases). With 7 bases removed from V and 5 bases from J, the gap between germline ends came to 21 bases. CDR3 length equals 15 residues. The V gene's germline CDR1 is PRHDT and CDR2 FYEKMQ (reference sequence). CDR3 nucleotide sequence: TGTGCCAGCACGTGGATTGGGGGGAAGCTGAACGAGCAGTACTTC. Its protein product is CASTWIGGKLNEQYF.

J is TRBJ2-1 and V is TRBV11-2, with 7 bases fitting TRBD2. This CDR3 has 15 residues. With 3 bases clipped from V and 10 bases from J, the junction kept 12 bases outside the gene matches. Germline V gene sequence: CDR1 SGHAT, CDR2 FQNNGV. For the CDR3, the DNA is TGTGCCAGCAGCTTTGGTGGGAGGGCCGTCGAAGAGCAGTTCTTC. This translates into CASSFGGRAVEEQFF.

The chain recombines TRBV5-8 with TRBJ2-2, with D tentatively TRBD1 (5 bases). Germline loops: CDR1 SGHTS, CDR2 YDEGEE. V lost 2 bases and J 5 bases, leaving 10 bases between the germline ends. CDR3 length: 14 amino acids. In DNA, the CDR3 is TGTGCCAGCAGCTTCTTAAGACAGACCGGGGAGCTGTTTTTT. Protein: CASSFLRQTGELFF. Full variable domain (outside the CDR3, taken from reference TRBV5-8 and TRBJ2-2): EAGVTQSPTHLIKTRGQQATLRCSPISGHTSVYWYQQALGLGLQFLLWYDEGEERNRGNFPPRFSGRQFPNYSSELNVNALELEDSALYLCASSFLRQTGELFFGEGSRLTVL.

The gene calls are TRBV5-1 and TRBJ2-7, with TRBD1 matching over 8 bases. V was clipped by 3 bases and J by 1 base; unmatched bases: 6. In germline, CDR1 is SGHRS, CDR2 YFSETQ. CDR3 length: 15 residues. CDR3 protein: CASSWPYRGSYEQYF. The CDR3 nucleotides read TGCGCCAGCAGCTGGCCCTACAGGGGGTCCTACGAGCAGTACTTC.

The chain recombines TRBV3-1 (or the pseudogene TRBV3-2) with TRBJ1-5, with D maybe TRBD1 (6 bases). The CDR3 extends over 14 amino acids. With 6 bases removed from V and 5 bases from J, the gap between germline ends came to 14 bases. Per the germline V gene, CDR1 is LGHDT and CDR2 is YNNKEL (reference sequence). The chain's CDR3 is CASRLGPGDQPQHF. The CDR3 bases are TGTGCCAGCAGACTGGGGCCAGGGGATCAGCCCCAGCATTTT.